These T cell receptor beta chains were read from a single sample in a study of blood T cell repertoires in COVID-19. The protocol was immunoSEQ multiplex PCR, while the TCRdb copy is restricted to in-frame clones and leaves out a portion. The data contain some 110,000 clones, approximately 72% of them singletons. Sequenced material: peripheral blood. These receptors all come from an older woman with acute or convalescent COVID-19. The conserved cysteine and the conserved F or W are not part of the CDR3 here.

cdr3_length: 14
v_call: TRBV14
j_call: TRBJ1-2
cdr3_aa: ASSSTGDRGTYGYT

cdr3_length: 9
v_call: TRBV29-1
j_call: TRBJ1-1
cdr3_aa: SVSRGQEAF

cdr3_length: 14
v_call: TRBV2
j_call: TRBJ1-5
cdr3_aa: ASSNTGGYSNQPQH

cdr3_length: 17
v_call: TRBV7-9
j_call: TRBJ2-3
cdr3_aa: ASSLAGLVSGGSTDTQY

cdr3_length: 11
v_call: TRBV10-3
j_call: TRBJ1-2
cdr3_aa: AISTTGANGYT

cdr3_length: 13
v_call: TRBV24-1
j_call: TRBJ1-5
cdr3_aa: ATSPSTGYNQPQH

cdr3_length: 9
v_call: TRBV6-5
j_call: TRBJ1-2
cdr3_aa: ASLNSYGYT

cdr3_length: 12
v_call: TRBV6-1
j_call: TRBJ1-6
cdr3_aa: ASSFDRGYSPLH

cdr3_length: 11
v_call: TRBV5-4
j_call: TRBJ2-3
cdr3_aa: ASSLPGTDTQY

cdr3_length: 14
v_call: TRBV19
j_call: TRBJ2-2
cdr3_aa: ASSIWTSGNTGELF

cdr3_length: 12
v_call: TRBV30
j_call: TRBJ2-3
cdr3_aa: AWSVGGGTDTQY

cdr3_length: 11
v_call: TRBV4-1
j_call: TRBJ2-5
cdr3_aa: ASSQPRSGTQY

cdr3_length: 12
v_call: TRBV27
j_call: TRBJ2-5
cdr3_aa: ASRKQGVQETQY

cdr3_length: 12
v_call: TRBV15
j_call: TRBJ2-5
cdr3_aa: ATSSFSEEETQY

cdr3_length: 12
v_call: TRBV3-1/TRBV3-2
j_call: TRBJ1-1
cdr3_aa: ASSQHAGITEAF

cdr3_length: 11
v_call: TRBV10-3
j_call: TRBJ1-2
cdr3_aa: AIGTGGPYGYT

cdr3_length: 13
v_call: TRBV19
j_call: TRBJ2-1
cdr3_aa: ASSITGTSGNEQF

cdr3_length: 12
v_call: TRBV6-2/TRBV6-3
j_call: TRBJ2-1
cdr3_aa: ASSLPSSYNEQF

cdr3_length: 15
v_call: TRBV3-1/TRBV3-2
j_call: TRBJ1-6
cdr3_aa: ASSQESRFGRESPLH

cdr3_length: 12
v_call: TRBV28
j_call: TRBJ1-3
cdr3_aa: ASRGGPSGNTIY

cdr3_length: 13
v_call: TRBV5-1
j_call: TRBJ2-5
cdr3_aa: ASSTRLEGGETQY

cdr3_length: 13
v_call: TRBV25-1
j_call: TRBJ2-5
cdr3_aa: ASSEGTSFRETQY

cdr3_length: 15
v_call: TRBV4-3
j_call: TRBJ1-6
cdr3_aa: ASSQASGGTANSPLH

cdr3_length: 11
v_call: TRBV10-1
j_call: TRBJ2-1
cdr3_aa: ASSESRTVEQF

cdr3_length: 12
v_call: TRBV6-5
j_call: TRBJ2-7
cdr3_aa: ASSSTIRSNEQY

cdr3_length: 13
v_call: TRBV7-9
j_call: TRBJ2-5
cdr3_aa: ASSLVTPRRETQY

cdr3_length: 14
v_call: TRBV4-3
j_call: TRBJ2-5
cdr3_aa: ASSQGGGGFQETQY

cdr3_length: 13
v_call: TRBV18
j_call: TRBJ1-4
cdr3_aa: ASSQTGTEPEKLF

cdr3_length: 14
v_call: TRBV6-5
j_call: TRBJ2-2
cdr3_aa: ASSYSIHRGAGELF

cdr3_length: 13
v_call: TRBV28
j_call: TRBJ1-2
cdr3_aa: ASSSPQGANYGYT

cdr3_length: 9
v_call: TRBV6-5
j_call: TRBJ2-3
cdr3_aa: ASRNRDTQY

cdr3_length: 12
v_call: TRBV28
j_call: TRBJ1-5
cdr3_aa: ASSFGGSHQPQH